A single sample is the source of the 18 T cell receptor beta chains below, sequenced in a study of cytomegalovirus exposure and HLA in healthy donors. The PCR was carried out with 60 Vbeta primers and 13 Jbeta primers. Here immunoSEQ multiplex PCR was the method, and the copy in TCRdb shows in-frame clones only, minus some. The ten top clones account for about 0.83%, within a sample of some 70,000 clones. Sequencing input: PBMCs. The source is a boy between 10 and 17 years old in good health and CMV-seronegative.

The chain links TRBV11-2 to TRBJ1-1; 11 positions agree with TRBD1. Germline CDR1 reads SGHAT; CDR2 reads FQNNGV. V dropped 4 bases and J dropped 5; count of bases not matched to a gene: 9. This CDR3 has 16 amino acids. The CDR3: CASSSLFGTGGTEAFF. For the CDR3, the DNA is TGTGCCAGCAGCTCCCTTTTCGGGACAGGGGGTACTGAAGCTTTCTTT. Drawing the rest from reference TRBV11-2 and TRBJ1-1, the complete variable domain is EAGVAQSPRYKIIEKRQSVAFWCNPISGHATLYWYQQILGQGPKLLIQFQNNGVVDDSQLPKDRFSAERLKGVDSTLKIQPAKLEDSAVYLCASSSLFGTGGTEAFFGQGTRLTVV.

The V and J genes are TRBV2 and TRBJ1-1; D is perhaps TRBD1 (5 bases). V was cut by 3 bases and J by 7 bases, with 15 bases left in between. Germline values: CDR1 SNHLY, CDR2 FYNNEI. The CDR3 sequence is 14 residues long. DNA for the CDR3: TGTGCCAGCAGTGACGTGCCGGGCCAGGGTGAAGCTTTCTTT. This codes for CASSDVPGQGEAFF.

The CDR3 loop is CASSPGGSGLTYEQYF. CDR3 DNA sequence: TGTGCCAGCAGCCCTGGTGGTAGCGGATTGACCTACGAGCAGTACTTC. V and J are TRBV11-2 and TRBJ2-7; a possible D gene is TRBD2 (6 bases). There are 16 residues in the CDR3. Germline assignment: CDR1 SGHAT and CDR2 FQNNGV. V dropped 5 bases and J dropped 2 bases, with 19 bases sitting between them.

The rearrangement uses TRBV2 and TRBJ1-2; 10 bases match TRBD1. Germline V gene sequence: CDR1 SNHLY, CDR2 FYNNEI. V was pared by 4 bases and J by 3 bases, with 8 bases of the junction left unmatched. This CDR3 has 16 amino acids. DNA of the CDR3: TGTGCCAGCAGTGTAGGGACAGGGGCAGGGGACTATGGCTACACCTTC. It is translated as CASSVGTGAGDYGYTF. The full variable domain, in which reference TRBV2 and TRBJ1-2 provide the parts outside the CDR3, is EPEVTQTPSHQVTQMGQEVILRCVPISNHLYFYWYRQILGQKVEFLVSFYNNEISEKSEIFDDQFSVERPDGSNFTLKIRSTKLEDSAMYFCASSVGTGAGDYGYTFGSGTRLTVV.

The chain uses TRBV7-3 and TRBJ2-7, with TRBD2 matching over 10 bases. The CDR3 runs to 14 residues. CDR1 is SGHTA, CDR2 FQGTGA, per germline. Unmatched junction bases numbered 8, after V lost 5 bases and J lost 7 bases. Written as DNA, the CDR3 is TGTGCCAGCAGCCCCCTAGCGGGGGCTGGGGAGCAGTACTTC. It encodes CASSPLAGAGEQYF.

The J gene is TRBJ2-1, the V gene TRBV5-6; TRBD2 matches 11 bases. The CDR3 is 18 residues long. V lost 1 base to trimming and J lost 7 bases; unmatched junction nucleotides: 13. The V gene's germline CDR1 is SGHDT and CDR2 YYEEEE. The CDR3 reads CASSLLTLLAGGWNEQFF. CDR3 in DNA: TGTGCCAGCAGCTTGTTGACGTTGCTAGCGGGAGGTTGGAATGAGCAGTTCTTC.

The DNA for the CDR3 is TGTGCCAGCAGCCTTAGGGAAACCGGAGGGACTAATGAAAAACTGTTTTTT. Translation gives CASSLRETGGTNEKLFF. V is TRBV4-2 and J is TRBJ1-4; D ambiguous. CDR1 is LGHNA, CDR2 YNFKEQ, per germline. V lost 4 bases, J lost 2 bases, and 17 bases lay in between. This CDR3 comprises 17 residues.

This chain connects TRBV19 to TRBJ1-1; unclear D gene. CDR1 is LNHDA, CDR2 SQIVND, per germline (reference sequence). This CDR3 spans 12 amino acids. V gave up 5 bases and J gave up 1 base, with 5 bases separating them. The CDR3: CASSFSNTEAFF. The CDR3 DNA follows: TGTGCCAGTAGTTTCTCGAACACTGAAGCTTTCTTT.

J is TRBJ2-2 and V is TRBV9; D is unclear. V was clipped by 0 bases and J by 4 bases, with 7 bases between them. Germline V gene lookup returns CDR1 SGDLS and CDR2 YYNGEE. This CDR3 is built from 14 residues. This CDR3 reads CASSVVSGTGELFF. The CDR3 DNA is TGTGCCAGCAGCGTAGTATCCGGCACCGGGGAGCTGTTTTTT.

V and J are TRBV2 and TRBJ1-1, with 8 bases aligning to TRBD1. Germline lookup yields CDR1 SNHLY and CDR2 FYNNEI. V lost 5 bases and J lost 4; bases outside the gene matches: 3. This CDR3 is 13 amino acids long. The CDR3: CASSLGQGTEAFF. CDR3 DNA: TGTGCCAGCAGTCTTGGACAGGGCACTGAAGCTTTCTTT.

V is TRBV5-1 and J is TRBJ2-3; tentative D call: TRBD1 (5 bases). Looked up from germline, CDR1 is SGHRS and CDR2 is YFSETQ. The V gene lost 4 bases and the J gene lost 1 base, with 19 bases spanning the gap. The CDR3 length is 17 residues. The CDR3 protein is CASSVGPGQGGTDTQYF. Here the CDR3 DNA reads TGCGCCAGCAGCGTGGGTCCAGGGCAAGGGGGCACAGATACGCAGTATTTT.

This chain joins TRBV29-1 and TRBJ2-7, with 8 bases identical to TRBD1. The J segment lost 6 bases and the V segment lost 3 bases, leaving 7 bases of the junction unmatched. Germline V gene data show CDR1 as SQVTM and CDR2 as ANQGSEA. This CDR3 contains 13 residues. CDR3 sequence: CSVDNQGAVEQYF. DNA of the CDR3: TGCAGCGTTGACAACCAGGGGGCGGTCGAGCAGTACTTC.

The CDR3 bases are TGCAGCGGGACGGGCGGGGGGAATGAAAAACTGTTTTTT. Translated, it gives CSGTGGGNEKLFF. The rearrangement joins TRBV29-1 to TRBJ1-4; tentative D call: TRBD1 (5 bases). V was shortened by 7 bases and J by 5 bases, with 14 bases between the two germline ends. This CDR3 has 13 amino acids. The germline V gene has CDR1 SQVTM and CDR2 ANQGSEA.

The DNA for the CDR3 is TGTGCTAGTGGTTTGCCAGCAAAGGTCGGGGCTGAAGCTTTCTTT. Translation gives CASGLPAKVGAEAFF. The chain uses TRBV12-5 and TRBJ1-1, with D hard to call. CDR1 is LGHNT and CDR2 is FRNRAP in the germline V gene. The CDR3 totals 15 residues. V lost 2 bases and J lost 6, with 16 bases in between.

This rearrangement joins TRBV11-1 to TRBJ2-7; perhaps TRBD2 as D (6 bases). CDR1 is SGHAT and CDR2 is FQDESV in the germline V gene (reference sequence). Trimming pared 5 bases from V and 4 bases from J, leaving 15 bases between. This CDR3 comprises 14 residues. As DNA, the CDR3 is TGTGCCAGCAGCCCAGGGAGGCTAAAGTACGAGCAGTACTTC. This codes for CASSPGRLKYEQYF.

The chain recombines TRBV5-1 with TRBJ2-5; D remains unclear. CDR1 is SGHRS, CDR2 YFSETQ, per germline. The V and J ends lost 0 bases and 1 base respectively, with 4 bases between them. This CDR3 has 13 residues. CDR3 DNA: TGCGCCAGCAGCTTGGACACCCAAGAGACCCAGTACTTC. This translates into CASSLDTQETQYF.

The CDR3 spells CASSLLTSGKSSYNEQFF. The CDR3 DNA reads as TGTGCCAGCAGTTTACTGACTAGCGGGAAAAGCTCCTACAATGAGCAGTTCTTC. The gene calls are TRBV27 and TRBJ2-1, with 11 bases fitting TRBD2. Germline CDR1 MNHEY, CDR2 SMNVEV (reference sequence). V lost 2 bases, J lost 0 bases, and 6 bases stayed unmatched. The CDR3 totals 18 residues.

The chain recombines TRBV7-2 with TRBJ2-2; 7 bases agree with TRBD2. This CDR3 has 15 residues. V shed 8 bases, J shed 4 bases, and the junction held 10 bases outside the gene matches. Germline CDR1 reads SGHTA; CDR2 reads FQGNSA. Here the CDR3 reads CASASLGGSTGELFF. The DNA of the CDR3 is TGTGCCAGCGCCAGTTTGGGGGGGAGCACCGGGGAGCTGTTTTTT. The whole variable domain, remainder taken from reference TRBV7-2 and TRBJ2-2, is GAGVSQSPSNKVTEKGKDVELRCDPISGHTALYWYRQSLGQGLEFLIYFQGNSAPDKSGLPSDRFSAERTGGSVSTLTIQRTQQEDSAVYLCASASLGGSTGELFFGEGSRLTVL.